This T cell receptor beta chain stems from a study of blood T cell repertoires in COVID-19. The table came from immunoSEQ multiplex PCR; TCRdb's copy has only in-frame clones and leaves some out. The sample lists 130,000 to 150,000 clones; about four fifths were seen once. Germline V gives CDR1 SGHTA, CDR2 FQGNSA. Trimming stripped 4 bases from V and 4 bases from J, with 8 bases between. This CDR3 contains 12 residues. This chain joins TRBV7-2 and TRBJ2-7; maybe TRBD2 (6 bases). The receptor was derived from a man in his forties or fifties who had recovered from COVID-19. Sample: PBMCs or T cells enriched from blood (not recorded which). The CDR3 DNA is TGTGCCAGCAGCTCCCGGGGGTACGAGCAGTACTTC. Amino acid sequence: CASSSRGYEQYF.